Listed here are 21 T cell receptor beta chains from one sample, sequenced in a study of cytotoxic CD8 clonotypes in ibrutinib-treated CLL. Produced via immunoSEQ multiplex PCR; TCRdb's table is partial and in-frame only. The profile shows 150,000 to 200,000 clones, roughly 84% of them singletons. Sequences were derived from PBMCs, sampled at disease progression, from a patient treated with ibrutinib. The receptors shown here come from a human donor with chronic lymphocytic leukemia.

V is TRBV7-2 and J is TRBJ2-7, with 12 bases matching TRBD2. The CDR3 contains 15 residues. Germline V gene data show CDR1 as SGHTA and CDR2 as FQGNSA. V lost 5 bases to trimming and J lost 2 bases; unmatched junction nucleotides: 4. CDR3 sequence: CASSRLAGEAYEQYF. The DNA for the CDR3 is TGTGCCAGCAGCCGACTAGCGGGAGAAGCCTACGAGCAGTACTTC.

In this sample, this clone turned up once. The J gene is TRBJ1-2, the V gene TRBV13; D ambiguous. CDR1 and CDR2 (germline): PRHDT, FYEKMQ (reference sequence). CDR3 length equals 13 residues. The germline V and J ends were trimmed by 5 bases and 6 bases, with 13 bases remaining between them. CDR3 sequence (DNA): TGTGCCAGCAGCCTCAGAAGGTGGCATGGCTACACCTTC. Residues: CASSLRRWHGYTF.

CDR3 loop: CATSREGAGGAYNEQFF. The CDR3 nucleotides are TGTGCCACCAGCAGAGAGGGAGCGGGAGGGGCCTACAATGAGCAGTTCTTC. The chain is built from TRBV15 and TRBJ2-1; TRBD2 agrees at 10 bases. V was clipped by 0 bases and J by 2 bases; unmatched bases: 4. The length of the CDR3 is 17 residues. Germline-derived CDR1 and CDR2 are LNHNV and YYDKDF (reference sequence).

This chain uses TRBV10-1 with TRBJ2-7; D might be TRBD2 (5 bases). Trimming cost V 7 bases and J 5 bases, with 15 bases left between them. From germline, CDR1 is WNHNN and CDR2 SYGVQD (reference sequence). The length of the CDR3 is 13 residues. CDR3 region: CASKTEVCNEQYF. Here the CDR3 DNA reads TGCGCCAGCAAAACGGAGGTCTGCAACGAGCAGTACTTC.

The J gene is TRBJ1-4, the V gene TRBV5-1; no clear D. V was trimmed by 2 bases and J by 3 bases, leaving 17 bases between them. The CDR3 spans 17 residues. CDR1 SGHRS and CDR2 YFSETQ come from the germline V gene. The CDR3 DNA reads as TGCGCCAGCAGCTTTCCGTTGACGGGAGCACCTAATGAAAAACTGTTTTTT. It codes for CASSFPLTGAPNEKLFF.

The chain employs TRBV11-3 and TRBJ2-1; 9 bases match TRBD2. The CDR3 contains 18 residues. Germline values: CDR1 SGHNT, CDR2 YENEEA. With V trimmed by 3 bases and J by 6 bases, 15 bases remained unmatched. The CDR3 nucleotides are TGTGCCAGCAGCTTCTCAGGCGGGAGGGCCCCGTATGGCAATGAGCAGTTCTTC. This encodes CASSFSGGRAPYGNEQFF.

V is TRBV7-3 and J is TRBJ2-7; either TRBD1 or TRBD2 may fit D (6 bases each). Looked up from germline, CDR1 is SGHTA and CDR2 is FQGTGA. The CDR3 is 14 residues long. V was clipped by 4 bases and J by 6 bases, with 16 bases between them. The CDR3 reads CASSSIGGSGEQYF. CDR3 in DNA: TGTGCCAGCAGCTCTATAGGGGGGTCCGGCGAGCAGTACTTC.

V usage is TRBV7-9 and J usage is TRBJ2-5; no clear D. Trimming shortened V by 2 bases and J by 5 bases, and 12 bases separated the two germline ends. The CDR3 runs to 14 residues. Germline values: CDR1 SEHNR, CDR2 FQNEAQ (reference sequence). Here the CDR3 DNA reads TGTGCCAGCAGCTTAAACGGTCTTAGCGAGACCCAGTACTTC. It is translated as CASSLNGLSETQYF.

In DNA form, the CDR3 reads TGTGCCAGCACAGCGGGAGTTTTCTACGAGCAGTACTTC. Its protein is CASTAGVFYEQYF. The rearrangement joins TRBV6-1 to TRBJ2-7, with TRBD2 matching over 8 bases. The ends lost 7 bases at V and 3 bases at J; junction bases unmatched: 5. Germline CDR1 reads MNHNS; CDR2 reads SASEGT. The CDR3 covers 13 residues.

The chain is built from TRBV19 and TRBJ1-1, with D tentatively TRBD1 (5 bases). Trimming took off 4 bases at V and 6 bases at J, with 12 bases between the two ends. Germline V gives CDR1 LNHDA, CDR2 SQIVND (reference sequence). The CDR3 spans 13 residues. Written as DNA, the CDR3 is TGTGCCAGTAGTAATAGGCAAGGGGCTGAAGCTTTCTTT. This gives the protein CASSNRQGAEAFF. Complete variable domain (other parts from reference TRBV19 and TRBJ1-1): DGGITQSPKYLFRKEGQNVTLSCEQNLNHDAMYWYRQDPGQGLRLIYYSQIVNDFQKGDIAEGYSVSREKKESFPLTVTSAQKNPTAFYLCASSNRQGAEAFFGQGTRLTVV.

The chain couples TRBV30 to TRBJ2-1; TRBD2 agrees at 7 bases. CDR3 length: 12 amino acids. Trimming cost V 4 bases and J 7 bases; bases outside gene matches: 4. Looked up from germline, CDR1 is GTSNPN and CDR2 is SVGIG (reference sequence). The CDR3 DNA reads as TGTGCCTGGAAATCTAGCGGAAATGAGCAGTTCTTC. It encodes CAWKSSGNEQFF.

The V gene is TRBV7-9, the J gene TRBJ1-1; tentatively, D is TRBD1 (5 bases). The CDR3 has 16 amino acids. Trimming cost V 0 bases and J 0 bases, with 11 bases left between them. Germline CDR1 SEHNR, CDR2 FQNEAQ (reference sequence). CDR3 bases: TGTGCCAGCAGCTTAGCAGGGGTGGGGATGAACACTGAAGCTTTCTTT. Translated: CASSLAGVGMNTEAFF. Full variable domain (rest looked up from reference TRBV7-9 and TRBJ1-1): DTGVSQNPRHKITKRGQNVTFRCDPISEHNRLYWYRQTLGQGPEFLTYFQNEAQLEKSRLLSDRFSAERPKGSFSTLEIQRTEQGDSAMYLCASSLAGVGMNTEAFFGQGTRLTVV.

The V call is TRBV6-5, the J call TRBJ2-7, with 7 bases that match TRBD1. Germline CDR1 is MNHEY and CDR2 is SVGAGI. With 6 bases clipped from V and 6 bases from J, the junction kept 5 bases outside the gene matches. The CDR3 is 12 residues long. CDR3 nucleotides: TGTGCCAGCAGGGGGACAGTTGGCGAGCAGTACTTC. Translating it yields CASRGTVGEQYF.

This chain links TRBV9 with TRBJ2-7; 7 nucleotides agree with TRBD2. From germline, CDR1 is SGDLS and CDR2 YYNGEE. V trimming: 3 bases; J trimming: 4 bases; junction bases outside the gene matches: 10. CDR3 size: 15 residues. The CDR3, as DNA: TGTGCCAGCAGCGGGGAGGGGACTCATCGATACGAGCAGTACTTC. Translated, it gives CASSGEGTHRYEQYF.

The chain links TRBV5-1 to TRBJ2-3; D could derive from TRBD1 or TRBD2 (5 bases each). Germline V gene sequence: CDR1 SGHRS, CDR2 YFSETQ. This CDR3 has 15 residues. Trimming removed 3 bases from V and 2 bases from J, with 13 bases in between. CDR3 coding DNA: TGCGCCAGCAGCTGGGGACGCGGCACCACAGATACGCAGTATTTT. Its translation: CASSWGRGTTDTQYF.

Notes on this clone: One end of the junction varies from germline; a read error may be responsible. The chain recombines TRBV29-1 with TRBJ1-2, with TRBD1 identical over 9 bases. Germline loops: CDR1 SQVTM, CDR2 ANQGSEA. CDR3 length equals 13 residues. The CDR3: CSVEGWTGDGYTF. CDR3 nucleotides: TGCAGCGTAGAAGGATGGACAGGGGATGGCTACACCTTC.

The chain couples TRBV2 to TRBJ1-5; TRBD1 agrees at 9 bases. CDR3 length: 14 residues. CDR1 and CDR2 (germline): SNHLY, FYNNEI. Trimming took 6 bases from V and 4 from J; bases not matched to a gene: 4. CDR3: CASRGQGTNQPQHF. Written as DNA, the CDR3 is TGTGCCAGCAGAGGACAGGGGACTAATCAGCCCCAGCATTTT.

The V call is TRBV7-6, the J call TRBJ2-7; no clear D gene. Germline assignment: CDR1 SGHVS and CDR2 FNYEAQ. The CDR3 is 13 amino acids. Trimming pared 1 base from V and 3 bases from J, leaving 7 bases between. The CDR3 region is CASSLGLNYEQYF. CDR3 in DNA: TGTGCCAGCAGCTTAGGACTGAACTACGAGCAGTACTTC.

V is TRBV7-2 and J is TRBJ1-2; no reliable D call. With 2 bases removed from V and 0 bases from J, the gap between germline ends came to 10 bases. CDR1 and CDR2 (germline): SGHTA, FQGNSA. The CDR3 extends over 15 amino acids. The CDR3 DNA follows: TGTGCCAGCAGCTTACGGTATGACACTAACTATGGCTACACCTTC. It is translated as CASSLRYDTNYGYTF.

This rearrangement joins TRBV6-1 to TRBJ1-3; D not certain. The ends were cut back, 4 bases at V and 2 bases at J, with 15 bases in the middle. The CDR3 sequence is 16 residues long. The germline gives CDR1 MNHNS, CDR2 SASEGT. The CDR3, as DNA: TGTGCCAGCAGTGTGAGACACATAGTAGCTGGAAACACCATATATTTT. Translation: CASSVRHIVAGNTIYF.

This clone has only one observation. This chain links TRBV2 with TRBJ1-4; 7 bases fit TRBD1. This CDR3 contains 15 residues. CDR1 is SNHLY, CDR2 FYNNEI, per germline. V shed 8 bases, J shed 8 bases, and the junction held 14 bases outside the gene matches. The CDR3 spells CASLTARQGGEKLFF. DNA for the CDR3: TGTGCCAGCTTAACCGCAAGACAGGGAGGCGAAAAACTGTTTTTT.